Listed here are 4 T cell receptor beta chains from one sample, sequenced in a study of vaccination and CD4 T cells after COVID-19. An Oncomine TCR Beta short-read assay was used to sequence the DNA from cultured CD4+ T cells. TCRdb fed the PCR reads into MiXCR, producing one record per CDR3 protein. The table lists some 16,000 distinct CDR3 sequences, 52% of them singletons. Their antigen targets remain unknown. Treatment meaning: roughly ten-day PBMC culture with coronavirus spike peptide pools or control peptides (ViraFEST assay). This specimen was CD4+ T cells from blood, cultured in vitro, taken before SARS-CoV-2 vaccination. These TCRs come from a human donor who had recovered from COVID-19.

The V and J genes are TRBV6-1 and TRBJ2-7; 9 bases match TRBD1. CDR1 and CDR2 from the germline V gene are MNHNS and SASEGT. Trimming at V came to 6 bases and at J to 0 bases, leaving 3 bases not matched to a gene. CDR3 length: 14 residues. The CDR3 nucleotides are TGTGCCAGCAGCATACAGGGGGCCTCCTACGAGCAGTACTTC. Translating it yields CASSIQGASYEQYF.

The rearrangement joins TRBV5-8 to TRBJ1-5, with a weak D call TRBD1 (6 bases). The CDR3 runs to 16 residues. V dropped 4 bases and J dropped 8 bases, with 22 bases sitting between them. Germline values: CDR1 SGHTS, CDR2 YDEGEE. CDR3 nucleotide sequence: TGTGCCAGCAGCCCCGGGACACAGACCTTAATGGAGCCCCAGCATTTT. Protein sequence: CASSPGTQTLMEPQHF.

The V and J genes are TRBV6-1 and TRBJ2-5; D ambiguous. The CDR3 length is 14 residues. Germline V gene sequence: CDR1 MNHNS, CDR2 SASEGT. Trimming pared 6 bases from V and 7 bases from J, leaving 18 bases between. CDR3 sequence: CASRGMIVMGTQYF. The CDR3 DNA is TGTGCCAGCAGGGGAATGATCGTGATGGGGACCCAGTACTTC.

The CDR3 DNA sequence: TGTGCCAGCAGCAGGGACCGCTCCTACGAGCAGTACTTC. Protein product: CASSRDRSYEQYF. The chain couples TRBV11-1 to TRBJ2-7; D may correspond to TRBD1 or TRBD2 (5 bases each). From germline, CDR1 is SGHAT and CDR2 FQDESV (reference sequence). The CDR3 consists of 13 residues. Trimming cost V 5 bases and J 0 bases, with 8 bases left between them. The whole variable domain, filled in from reference TRBV11-1 and TRBJ2-7, reads EAEVAQSPRYKITEKSQAVAFWCDPISGHATLYWYRQILGQGPELLVQFQDESVVDDSQLPKDRFSAERLKGVDSTLKIQPAELGDSAMYLCASSRDRSYEQYFGPGTRLTVT.